This passage covers 32 T cell receptor beta chains from one sample sequenced in a study of identical twins. MiXCR was run by TCRdb on the 5' RACE reads, yielding one entry per CDR3 protein. The sample holds under 800,000 distinct CDR3 sequences, around 20% seen once. A further study also used this sample, focusing on T cells expressing NK-cell markers.

The specimen sequenced was PBMCs. All receptors derive from a woman aged 18-29 years in good health.

This chain connects TRBV9 to TRBJ2-1; 8 bases are a match to TRBD2. J was trimmed by 10 bases and V by 2 bases; bases with no gene match: 8. Per the germline V gene, CDR1 is SGDLS and CDR2 is YYNGEE. CDR3 length: 14 amino acids. This chain's CDR3 is CASSVGSGTREQFF. The CDR3 DNA reads as TGTGCCAGCAGCGTGGGTAGCGGGACTAGGGAGCAGTTCTTC.

The table lists this clonotype with a few counts. The chain couples TRBV6-1 to TRBJ2-7, with TRBD2 as a possible D gene (6 bases). The CDR3 totals 14 residues. Germline V gives CDR1 MNHNS, CDR2 SASEGT. Trimming took 6 bases from V and 0 from J, leaving 12 bases between them. CDR3: CASRWTTTSYEQYF. The DNA for the CDR3 is TGTGCCAGCAGGTGGACTACCACCTCCTACGAGCAGTACTTC.

This clonotype showed up many times. The rearrangement joins TRBV20-1 to TRBJ2-7, with TRBD2 matching 9 bases. Unmatched junction bases numbered 7, after V lost 0 bases and J lost 7 bases. Germline CDR1 reads DFQATT; CDR2 reads SNEGSKA (reference sequence). The CDR3 is 14 amino acids. The CDR3 nucleotides are TGCAGTGCTAGAGATGTGGCGGGAGGGAATGAGCAGTACTTC. Protein sequence: CSARDVAGGNEQYF.

This clonotype was seen only a few times. The chain carries TRBV12-3 or TRBV12-4 and TRBJ2-7; 11 positions match TRBD1. This CDR3 has 16 residues. V was pared by 5 bases and J by 2 bases, with 8 bases of the junction left unmatched. The DNA of the CDR3 is TGTGCCAGCAGTCCCTCATGGGGACAGGGGGCCTACGAGCAGTACTTC. It translates to CASSPSWGQGAYEQYF.

V gene TRBV7-8 combines with J gene TRBJ2-3; 10 bases match TRBD1. Germline CDR1 is SGHVS and CDR2 is FQNEAQ. The CDR3 consists of 14 residues. V shed 3 bases and J 5 bases; nucleotides not matched to a gene: 2. CDR3 coding DNA: TGTGCCAGCAGCTTCGGGACAGGGGTAGATACGCAGTATTTT. It specifies CASSFGTGVDTQYF.

This clonotype was recorded a few times. The chain couples TRBV20-1 to TRBJ2-3, with TRBD2 as a possible D gene (6 bases). Germline assignment: CDR1 DFQATT and CDR2 SNEGSKA (reference sequence). This CDR3 spans 12 amino acids. The chain's CDR3 is CRVASGTDTQYF. CDR3 DNA sequence: TGCAGGGTAGCTAGCGGCACAGATACGCAGTATTTT.

This sequence joins TRBV4-2 and TRBJ2-7, with TRBD2 matching 8 bases. Germline trimming cut 4 bases from V and 4 bases from J; bases unmatched to any gene: 12. Looked up from germline, CDR1 is LGHNA and CDR2 is YNFKEQ. The CDR3 has 16 amino acids. The CDR3 nucleotides are TGTGCCAGCAGCCGACTCCCAACCGGGGGGGTATACGAGCAGTACTTC. It encodes CASSRLPTGGVYEQYF.

The V gene is TRBV6-5, the J gene TRBJ2-5; no clear D. The CDR3 spans 17 residues. V lost 2 bases and J 5 bases, leaving 21 bases between the germline ends. Germline CDR1 reads MNHEY; CDR2 reads SVGAGI. CDR3 DNA sequence: TGTGCCAGCAGTTACGGAGTGACGGGCCCGAAGTGGGAGACCCAGTACTTC. It codes for CASSYGVTGPKWETQYF.

The rearrangement joins TRBV9 to TRBJ2-5; D uncertain. CDR1 is SGDLS and CDR2 is YYNGEE in the germline V gene. The germline V and J ends were trimmed by 3 bases and 7 bases, with 16 bases remaining between them. This CDR3 spans 14 amino acids. The CDR3 sequence is CASSGARNPGTQYF. For the CDR3, the DNA is TGTGCCAGCAGCGGGGCCCGAAACCCGGGGACCCAGTACTTC.

This clonotype was counted a few times. The rearrangement uses TRBV6-5 and TRBJ2-5; no clear D gene. CDR3 length: 12 residues. Trimming shortened V by 6 bases and J by 4 bases, and 9 bases separated the two germline ends. In germline, CDR1 is MNHEY, CDR2 SVGAGI. The CDR3 is CASSADGETQYF. CDR3 nucleotide sequence: TGTGCCAGCAGCGCCGACGGAGAGACCCAGTACTTC.

V and J are TRBV9 and TRBJ1-1; weak D call: TRBD1 (6 bases). Trimming pared 4 bases from V and 0 bases from J, leaving 13 bases between. The germline gives CDR1 SGDLS, CDR2 YYNGEE. The CDR3 runs to 15 residues. The CDR3 bases are TGTGCCAGCAGCCAAGGAGGGACACTGAACACTGAAGCTTTCTTT. As protein: CASSQGGTLNTEAFF.

This clonotype was recorded a few times. The chain combines TRBV25-1 with TRBJ1-1, with D perhaps TRBD1 (5 bases). V lost 4 bases and J lost 7, with 7 bases in between. The germline CDR1 and CDR2 sequences are MGHDK and SYGVNS. The length of the CDR3 is 11 residues. In nucleotides, the CDR3 is TGTGCCAGCAGTGGGGGGTTTGAAGCTTTCTTT. It is translated as CASSGGFEAFF.

This clonotype was found many times. This chain links TRBV6-1 with TRBJ2-4, with 10 positions matching TRBD1. The CDR3 has 14 amino acids. V lost 6 bases, J lost 7 bases, and 6 bases stayed unmatched. Looked up from germline, CDR1 is MNHNS and CDR2 is SASEGT. CDR3 sequence: CASSLGQGGNIQYF. CDR3 DNA sequence: TGTGCCAGCAGCCTCGGACAGGGGGGTAACATTCAGTACTTC.

There are many counts of this clonotype. V is TRBV5-1 and J is TRBJ2-7; 9 positions agree with TRBD2. This CDR3 comprises 14 residues. V lost 9 bases to trimming and J lost 0 bases; unmatched junction nucleotides: 7. Germline CDR1 reads SGHRS; CDR2 reads YFSETQ. CDR3 protein: CATSTSGLSYEQYF. DNA for the CDR3: TGCGCCACCTCGACTAGCGGTCTCTCCTACGAGCAGTACTTC.

The V gene is TRBV18, the J gene TRBJ1-2; possible D gene TRBD1, 5 bases. Germline CDR1 reads KGHSH; CDR2 reads LQKENI. Trimming removed 4 bases at V and 8 bases at J, with 17 bases between. This CDR3 is built from 14 residues. CDR3 residues: CASSLPGTDGGYTF. The CDR3 DNA is TGTGCCAGCTCACTGCCGGGGACTGATGGGGGCTACACCTTC.

Worth noting for this clonotype: One end of the junction varies from germline; a read error may be responsible. V is TRBV11-3 and J is TRBJ2-1; D gene uncertain. Germline V gene lookup returns CDR1 SGHNT and CDR2 YENEEA. The CDR3 spans 15 residues. The CDR3 nucleotides read TGTGCCAGCGGCTTGGGCGCCAGCACCTACAATGAGCAGTTCTTC. The encoded protein is CASGLGASTYNEQFF.

This clonotype was counted only a few times. The CDR3 DNA reads as TGTGCCAGCAGTGGGACAGGGATTCGGGTCGATGGCTACACCTTC. Translated: CASSGTGIRVDGYTF. V usage is TRBV2 and J usage is TRBJ1-2; 8 bases are a match to TRBD1. The V gene end was trimmed by 4 bases and the J gene end by 6 bases; junction bases not matched to a gene: 10. Germline lookup yields CDR1 SNHLY and CDR2 FYNNEI. The CDR3 covers 15 residues.

The V and J genes are TRBV5-4 and TRBJ2-1; possible D gene TRBD2, 5 bases. Trimming stripped 3 bases from V and 5 bases from J, with 9 bases between. The V gene's germline CDR1 is SGHNT and CDR2 YYREEE (reference sequence). The CDR3 runs to 13 residues. The CDR3 nucleotides read TGTGCCAGCAGCTCCGGGGAGAACAATGAGCAGTTCTTC. Protein: CASSSGENNEQFF.

This chain uses TRBV12-3 or TRBV12-4 with TRBJ1-5; D gene uncertain. V lost 3 bases, J lost 9 bases, and 6 bases lay in between. The CDR3 has 11 residues. In DNA, the CDR3 is TGTGCCAGCAGTTTGGGAGGGCCCCAGCATTTT. This sequence encodes CASSLGGPQHF.

The V and J genes are TRBV5-1 and TRBJ2-7; 7 bases agree with TRBD1. In germline, CDR1 is SGHRS, CDR2 YFSETQ. V was clipped by 3 bases and J by 6 bases; unmatched bases: 6. The CDR3 is 13 residues long. DNA for the CDR3: TGCGCCAGCAGCTACACAGGGGATCTCGAGCAGTACTTC. It encodes CASSYTGDLEQYF.

The V gene is TRBV12-3 or TRBV12-4, the J gene TRBJ2-4; 10 nucleotides align to TRBD1. This CDR3 contains 15 residues. V trimming: 6 bases; J trimming: 9 bases; junction bases outside the gene matches: 11. CDR3 sequence (DNA): TGTGCCAGCAGCTCAGTTCCGGGACAGGGGTTCATTCAGTACTTC. Protein sequence: CASSSVPGQGFIQYF.

This clonotype was observed at least ten times. The rearrangement joins TRBV29-1 to TRBJ2-7; tentative D call: TRBD2 (5 bases). Germline CDR1 and CDR2: SQVTM and ANQGSEA. The CDR3 length is 13 residues. Trimming left V 5 bases short and J 0 bases short, with 11 bases between. The CDR3: CSVRGQSSYEQYF. The DNA of the CDR3 is TGCAGCGTTCGGGGTCAAAGCTCCTACGAGCAGTACTTC.

The chain has TRBV5-1 and TRBJ2-1; D is undetermined. Trimming removed 3 bases at V and 0 bases at J, with 10 bases between. This CDR3 region has 15 residues. The germline V gene has CDR1 SGHRS and CDR2 YFSETQ. In DNA form, the CDR3 reads TGCGCCAGCAGCTCTATTATGAGCTCCTACAATGAGCAGTTCTTC. It codes for CASSSIMSSYNEQFF. Supplemented by reference TRBV5-1 and TRBJ2-1, the full variable domain reads KAGVTQTPRYLIKTRGQQVTLSCSPISGHRSVSWYQQTPGQGLQFLFEYFSETQRNKGNFPGRFSGRQFSNSRSEMNVSTLELGDSALYLCASSSIMSSYNEQFFGPGTRLTVL.

The chain couples TRBV7-9 to TRBJ2-3; 12 positions match TRBD2. Germline V gives CDR1 SEHNR, CDR2 FQNEAQ (reference sequence). V lost 6 bases, J lost 2 bases, and 3 bases stayed unmatched. The CDR3 loop spans 15 amino acids. CDR3 in amino acids: CASSRLAGDTDTQYF. As DNA, the CDR3 is TGTGCCAGCAGTCGACTAGCGGGGGACACAGATACGCAGTATTTT.

This sequence joins TRBV11-1 and TRBJ2-3, with D uncertain. The V end lost 1 base, the J end lost 2 bases, and 16 bases lay between the germline ends. CDR3 length: 17 residues. Germline lookup yields CDR1 SGHAT and CDR2 FQDESV (reference sequence). The CDR3, as DNA: TGTGCCAGCAGCTTAGGGGCAGGTGTGCTCCACACAGATACGCAGTATTTT. Translation gives CASSLGAGVLHTDTQYF. Full variable domain (outside the CDR3, taken from reference TRBV11-1 and TRBJ2-3): EAEVAQSPRYKITEKSQAVAFWCDPISGHATLYWYRQILGQGPELLVQFQDESVVDDSQLPKDRFSAERLKGVDSTLKIQPAELGDSAMYLCASSLGAGVLHTDTQYFGPGTRLTVL.

The gene calls are TRBV9 and TRBJ2-5, with a tentative D call TRBD2 (6 bases). The CDR3 consists of 14 residues. Germline V gene lookup returns CDR1 SGDLS and CDR2 YYNGEE. Trimming shortened V by 5 bases and J by 1 base, and 12 bases separated the two germline ends. Here the CDR3 DNA reads TGTGCCAGCAGTATAGCGGAAAGCCAAGAGACCCAGTACTTC. It translates to CASSIAESQETQYF. The full variable domain, with the rest looked up from reference TRBV9 and TRBJ2-5, is DSGVTQTPKHLITATGQRVTLRCSPRSGDLSVYWYQQSLDQGLQFLIQYYNGEERAKGNILERFSAQQFPDLHSELNLSSLELGDSALYFCASSIAESQETQYFGPGTRLLVL.

The V and J genes are TRBV9 and TRBJ2-1; 11 bases are a match to TRBD2. V was clipped by 4 bases and J by 10 bases; unmatched bases: 13. Germline loops: CDR1 SGDLS, CDR2 YYNGEE. The CDR3 has 16 amino acids. The CDR3 sequence is CASSRGASGRFDEQFF. CDR3 in DNA: TGTGCCAGCAGCAGAGGGGCTAGCGGGAGGTTTGACGAGCAGTTCTTC.

J is TRBJ2-1 and V is TRBV6-1; D is undetermined. Trimming took 7 bases from V and 4 from J, leaving 11 bases between them. CDR3 size: 13 residues. The V gene's germline CDR1 is MNHNS and CDR2 SASEGT. This chain's CDR3 is CASTQDGYNEQFF. The CDR3 DNA reads as TGTGCCAGCACCCAGGACGGTTACAATGAGCAGTTCTTC.

At least ten counts were recorded for this clonotype. The chain joins TRBV6-4 to TRBJ2-7; tentatively, D is TRBD1 (6 bases). V was clipped by 8 bases and J by 3 bases, with 11 bases between them. Germline V gene lookup returns CDR1 MRHNA and CDR2 SNTAGT. The CDR3 runs 12 residues. CDR3 protein: CASQNRDYEQYF. In nucleotides, the CDR3 is TGTGCCAGCCAAAACAGGGACTACGAGCAGTACTTC.

This clonotype was observed at least ten times. The chain employs TRBV20-1 and TRBJ2-1, with TRBD2 matching over 10 bases. V lost 6 bases, J lost 6 bases, and 11 bases stayed unmatched. Per germline, CDR1 DFQATT and CDR2 SNEGSKA (reference sequence). The CDR3 consists of 15 residues. The CDR3: CSATVSAGGRNEQFF. Written as DNA, the CDR3 is TGCAGTGCAACCGTTTCAGCGGGGGGGCGCAATGAGCAGTTCTTC.

The chain carries TRBV5-1 and TRBJ2-3; tentatively, D is TRBD1 (6 bases). CDR1 is SGHRS, CDR2 YFSETQ, per germline. The CDR3 consists of 16 residues. Between the trimmed V and J ends, which lost 3 bases and 4 bases, there was a span of 18 bases. For the CDR3, the DNA is TGCGCCAGCAGCTCCCCTTGGGACATCCGGGCAGATACGCAGTATTTT. Encoded protein: CASSSPWDIRADTQYF.

The chain recombines TRBV6-5 with TRBJ2-2; the match to TRBD1 covers 8 bases. The V gene's germline CDR1 is MNHEY and CDR2 SVGAGI. The V gene end was trimmed by 4 bases and the J gene end by 5 bases; junction bases not matched to a gene: 18. This CDR3 region has 19 residues. CDR3 sequence: CASSSQGLMRTGKTGELFF. In DNA, the CDR3 is TGTGCCAGCAGTTCGCAAGGATTGATGAGGACAGGGAAGACCGGGGAGCTGTTTTTT.